Below, one T cell receptor (beta chain) is given with its context. Its antigen remains unidentified. V was clipped by 1 base and J by 6 bases; unmatched bases: 12. The V gene's germline CDR1 is SGHTA and CDR2 FQGTGA. The length of the CDR3 is 18 residues. These data come from a study of blood T cells in healthy people across ages. Study-level results: Unsorted PBMC input precluded a conclusive naive versus antigen-experienced comparison. Strong correlation linked observed beta diversity and percent naive T cells.

The authors ran a second PCR of roughly 6 to 11 cycles using a sample-barcoded 5' primer and a J-beta primer mix. Each CDR3 protein gets one entry after TCRdb re-called the 5' RACE reads with MiXCR. The data contain under 950,000 distinct CDR3 sequences, over 20% of them singletons. The material sequenced was blood. The V and J genes are TRBV7-3 and TRBJ2-3; 11 positions agree with TRBD2. This sequence was found in a man aged 65 to 79 in good health. CDR3 nucleotides: TGTGCCAGCAGCTTAAGGGGACTAGCGGCTTCGACCAGGGATACGCAGTATTTT. It yields the protein CASSLRGLAASTRDTQYF. Supplemented by reference TRBV7-3 and TRBJ2-3, the full variable domain reads GAGVSQTPSNKVTEKGKYVELRCDPISGHTALYWYRQSLGQGPEFLIYFQGTGAADDSGLPNDRFFAVRPEGSVSTLKIQRTERGDSAVYLCASSLRGLAASTRDTQYFGPGTRLTVL.